Listed here are 3 T cell receptor beta chains from one sample, sequenced in a study of T-cell reconstitution after alpha-beta-depleted transplantation in children. The antigens of these receptors remain unknown. Preparation of the TCRbeta library involved a method that used unique molecular identifiers. TCRdb independently ran MiXCR on the PCR reads; one entry per CDR3 protein. The repertoire has 250,000 to 300,000 distinct CDR3 sequences, roughly 8.2% of them found once; the top ten carry approximately 9.1%. Regarding the study as a whole: At the one-year point after transplant, T-cell counts and TCRbeta diversity were found to come mostly from T cells that had been newly produced.

Sample: peripheral blood, taken 360 days after TCRalphabeta/CD19-depleted stem cell transplant. The receptors here all came from a female patient between 2 and 15 years old who had a stem cell transplant for Fanconi anemia, so the T cells may come from the graft donor.

This clonotype was observed a handful of times. V gene TRBV15 combines with J gene TRBJ1-5, with D unresolved. Germline loops: CDR1 LNHNV, CDR2 YYDKDF (reference sequence). The CDR3 totals 12 residues. With 1 base removed from V and 10 bases from J, the gap between germline ends came to 8 bases. In DNA form, the CDR3 reads TGTGCCACCAGCAGAGTTGACGGCCCCCAGCATTTT. The encoded protein is CATSRVDGPQHF. Combining the CDR3 with reference TRBV15 and TRBJ1-5 gives the whole variable domain DAMVIQNPRYQVTQFGKPVTLSCSQTLNHNVMYWYQQKSSQAPKLLFHYYDKDFNNEADTPDNFQSRRPNTSFCFLDIRSPGLGDTAMYLCATSRVDGPQHFGDGTRLSIL.

The CDR3 nucleotides are TGTGCCAGCAGTTATTCTACAGGGCCGCTCTACAATGAGCAGTTCTTC. Translation gives CASSYSTGPLYNEQFF. This chain joins TRBV6-9 and TRBJ2-1; D possibly corresponds to TRBD1 (6 bases). Trimming left V 0 bases short and J 3 bases short, with 12 bases between. The germline gives CDR1 MNHGY, CDR2 SVAAGI. This CDR3 is 16 amino acids long.

This clonotype came up a few times. The rearrangement joins TRBV4-1 to TRBJ2-3; 7 nucleotides line up with TRBD2. The V and J ends lost 0 bases and 5 bases, in that order; junction bases with no gene match: 2. The CDR3 sequence is 14 residues long. Germline V lookup: CDR1 MGHRA, CDR2 YSYEKL. This chain's CDR3 is CASSQDTSEDTQYF. The CDR3 DNA follows: TGCGCCAGCAGCCAAGACACTAGCGAAGATACGCAGTATTTT.